This is a list of T cell receptor beta chains from one sample in a study of blood T cell repertoires in COVID-19. Generated by immunoSEQ multiplex PCR, the TCRdb table keeps only in-frame clones and is missing some. Among hundreds of thousands of clones listed, around 87% were seen once. Input material: peripheral blood. The receptors derive from a woman between 50 and 59 years old who had recovered from COVID-19. The conserved cysteine and the conserved F or W are not part of the CDR3 here. Clone size, where shown, is once, few, many, or a class for clones that have expanded.

V gene,clone size,CDR3 protein
TRBV29-1,.,SGLELTDTQY
TRBV18,.,ASSPTPTGELF
TRBV6-4,many,ASSDSGQSEAF
TRBV7-2,.,ASSFSGGVTSTDTQY
TRBV9,once,ASSRDRGGYSTDTQY
TRBV28,.,ASSLFSSELF
TRBV27,.,ASSFPGQANNEQF
TRBV6-5,.,ASRPTGGRETQY
TRBV2,.,ASCQGIWDEQF
TRBV7-9,once,ASSPQALNSPLH
TRBV10-2,.,ASSPGGLVGYT
TRBV19,.,ASSPLGTEASPLH
TRBV5-1,.,ASTAGQGRETQY
TRBV7-2,.,ASSSPGRAPTSTDTQY
TRBV7-7,.,ASSLAPSLGETQY
TRBV7-6,.,ASSPGTGGIGYT
TRBV28,.,ASSLITGSGNTIY
TRBV29-1,few,SVEYGRGTDTQY
TRBV11-2,.,ASSLWGDRGYT
TRBV7-3,.,ASSLMAGGRYNEQF
TRBV30,.,AWRGIASGRTFSYEQY
TRBV15,.,ATAAGVRTEAF
TRBV30,once,AWKGLAGLDTQY
TRBV27,.,ASSPRSRNTEAF
TRBV10-3,.,AISGWTGMVGGYT
TRBV6-1,.,ASSELYANYGYT
TRBV27,.,ASSLSGSSYGYT